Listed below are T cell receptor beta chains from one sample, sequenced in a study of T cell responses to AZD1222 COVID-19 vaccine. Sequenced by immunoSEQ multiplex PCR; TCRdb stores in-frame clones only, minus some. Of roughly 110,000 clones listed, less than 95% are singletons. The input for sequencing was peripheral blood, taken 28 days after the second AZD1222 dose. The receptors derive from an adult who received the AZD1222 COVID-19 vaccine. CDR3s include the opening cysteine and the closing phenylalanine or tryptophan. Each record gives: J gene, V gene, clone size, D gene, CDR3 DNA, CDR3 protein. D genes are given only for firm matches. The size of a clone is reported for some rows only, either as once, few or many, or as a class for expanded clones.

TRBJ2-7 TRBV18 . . TGTGCCAGCTCACCTAGGGACCGCCTCGACGAGCAGTACTTC CASSPRDRLDEQYF
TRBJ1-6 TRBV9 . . TGTGCCAGCAGCGCGGATAAGGTTTCACCCCTCCACTTT CASSADKVSPLHF
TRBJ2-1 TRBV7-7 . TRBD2 TGTGCTAGCAGCTTAGCGGGACTAAGCGATGAGCAGTTCTTC CASSLAGLSDEQFF
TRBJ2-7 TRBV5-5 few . TGTGCCAGCAGCTTGGAGGATGAGTACGAGCAGTACTTC CASSLEDEYEQYF
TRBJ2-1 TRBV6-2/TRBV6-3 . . TGTGCCAGCAGTTACTCGGCGTGGGGGGGCTTAGGAAATGAGCAGTTCTTC CASSYSAWGGLGNEQFF
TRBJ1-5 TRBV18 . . TGTGCCAGCTCACGATACCAGGAGGGAGAAGGAAATAGTCAGCCCCAGCATTTT CASSRYQEGEGNSQPQHF
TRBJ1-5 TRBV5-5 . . TGTGCCAGCAGCTTGGTTGACAGTAATCAGCCCCAGCATTTT CASSLVDSNQPQHF
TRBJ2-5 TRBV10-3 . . TGTGCCATCAGCGGGGGCCCGGGGGTAGAGACCCAGTACTTC CAISGGPGVETQYF
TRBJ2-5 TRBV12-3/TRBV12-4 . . TGTGCCAGCAGTTTAGGGCAGACCCAGTACTTC CASSLGQTQYF
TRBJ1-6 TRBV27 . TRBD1 TGTGCCAGCAGCCAGGGGGCGGGCTCACCCCTCCACTTT CASSQGAGSPLHF
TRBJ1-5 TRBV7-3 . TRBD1 TGTGCCAGCAGCTACTCGGACAGGGAGCTTCAAAACTATTATCAGCCCCAGCATTTT CASSYSDRELQNYYQPQHF